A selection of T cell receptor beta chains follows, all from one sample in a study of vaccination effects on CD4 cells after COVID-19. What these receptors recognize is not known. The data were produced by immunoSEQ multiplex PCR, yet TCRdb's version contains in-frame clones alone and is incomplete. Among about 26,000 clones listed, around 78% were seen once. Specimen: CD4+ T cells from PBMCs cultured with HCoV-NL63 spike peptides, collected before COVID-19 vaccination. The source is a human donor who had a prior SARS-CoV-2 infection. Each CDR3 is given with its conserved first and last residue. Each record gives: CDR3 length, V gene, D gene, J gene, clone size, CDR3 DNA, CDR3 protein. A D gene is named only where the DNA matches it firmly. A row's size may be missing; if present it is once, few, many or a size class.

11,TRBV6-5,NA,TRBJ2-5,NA,TGTGCCAGCAATGGGGCTGAGACCCAGTACTTC,CASNGAETQYF
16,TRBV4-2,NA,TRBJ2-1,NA,TGTGCCAGCAGCCACTTTGACCTAGCCACCTACAATGAGCAGTTCTTC,CASSHFDLATYNEQFF
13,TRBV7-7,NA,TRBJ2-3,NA,TGTGCTAGCAGCTTAGGGGGTACAGATACGCAGTATTTT,CASSLGGTDTQYF
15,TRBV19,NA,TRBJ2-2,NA,TGTGCCAGTAGTTCCTTTACCGAGCCCACCGGGGAGCTGTTTTTT,CASSSFTEPTGELFF
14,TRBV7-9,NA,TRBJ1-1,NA,TGTGCCAGCAGCTTAGGCGGGGCGAACACTGAAGCTTTCTTT,CASSLGGANTEAFF
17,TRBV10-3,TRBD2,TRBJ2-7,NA,TGTGCCATCAGATCGTCCGCCGGGGTTAGCGGGACCTACGAGCAGTACTTC,CAIRSSAGVSGTYEQYF
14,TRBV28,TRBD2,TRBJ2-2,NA,TGTGCCAGCAGTTGGGGAGGGCAGACCGGGGAGCTGTTTTTT,CASSWGGQTGELFF
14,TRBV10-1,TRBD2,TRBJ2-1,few,TGCGCCAGCGGTTCGGGCGGGAGACACAATGAGCAGTTCTTC,CASGSGGRHNEQFF
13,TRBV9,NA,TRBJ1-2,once,TGTGCCAGCAGCGTAGCCGTGTCGGGGGCGAGAACCTTC,CASSVAVSGARTF
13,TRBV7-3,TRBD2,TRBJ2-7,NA,TGTGCACGGGCAGCGGGGGGGCCCCACGAGCAGTACTTC,CARAAGGPHEQYF
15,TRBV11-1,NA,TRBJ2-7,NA,TGTGCCAGCAGCTTAGAACTAGTATCGGCCTACGAGCAGTACTTC,CASSLELVSAYEQYF
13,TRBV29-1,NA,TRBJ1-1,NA,TGCAGCGTGGGCCTTACATTGAACACTGAAGCTTTCTTT,CSVGLTLNTEAFF
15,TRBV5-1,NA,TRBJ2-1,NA,TGCGCCAGCAGCTTGAGTACACAGGCATACAATGAGCAGTTCTTC,CASSLSTQAYNEQFF
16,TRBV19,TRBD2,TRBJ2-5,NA,TGTGCCAGTAGTTGGAGGGCTAGCGGGGGGGAAGAGACCCAGTACTTC,CASSWRASGGEETQYF
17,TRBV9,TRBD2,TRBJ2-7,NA,TGTGCCAGCAGCCCCCTTTCCCGACTAGCGGGAGTAGGAGAGCAGTACTTC,CASSPLSRLAGVGEQYF
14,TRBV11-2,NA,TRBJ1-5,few,TGTGCCAGCAGCCCATCGTCAGGGTCTCAGCCCCAGCATTTT,CASSPSSGSQPQHF
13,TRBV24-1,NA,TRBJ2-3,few,TGTGCCACCAGTGGCAGGGACACAGATACGCAGTATTTT,CATSGRDTDTQYF
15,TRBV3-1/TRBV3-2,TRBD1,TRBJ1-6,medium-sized,TGTGCCAGCAGCCTTACAGGGGGCTCTAATTCACCCCTCCACTTT,CASSLTGGSNSPLHF
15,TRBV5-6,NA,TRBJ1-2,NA,TGTGCCAGCAGCTTAAGGGGGGTATACGTTTTTGGCTACACCTTC,CASSLRGVYVFGYTF
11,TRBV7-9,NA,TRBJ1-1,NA,TGTGCCAGCAGCTTAGGTCGCCGAGCTTTCTTT,CASSLGRRAFF
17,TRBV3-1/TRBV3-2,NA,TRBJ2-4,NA,TGTGCCAGCAGCCCCAGAGGGGGGGGTCTAGCCAAAAACATTCAGTACTTC,CASSPRGGGLAKNIQYF
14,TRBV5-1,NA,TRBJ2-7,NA,TGCGCCAGCAGCGGACGGGCAGGGAGTGACGAGCAGTACTTC,CASSGRAGSDEQYF
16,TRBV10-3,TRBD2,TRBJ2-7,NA,TGTGCCATCACCGCCGGACTAGCGGGACCATCGGACGAGCAGTACTTC,CAITAGLAGPSDEQYF
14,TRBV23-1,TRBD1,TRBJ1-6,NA,TGCGCCAGCAGTGAACAGGGGGGGGGTCCACCCCTCCACTTT,CASSEQGGGPPLHF
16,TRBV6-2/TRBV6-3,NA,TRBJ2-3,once,TGTGCCAGCAGTTACTCGGTGGGAGGTTTGACAGATACGCAGTATTTT,CASSYSVGGLTDTQYF
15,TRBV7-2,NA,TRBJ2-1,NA,TGTGCCAGCAGCCAGACCGGACAAAACTACAATGAGCAGTTCTTC,CASSQTGQNYNEQFF
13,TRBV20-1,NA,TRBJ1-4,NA,TGCAGTGCTAGTATCAGGGTGGGCGAAAAACTGTTTTTT,CSASIRVGEKLFF
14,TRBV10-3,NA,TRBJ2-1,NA,TGTGCCATCAGTGAGGGGGGTTCCTACAATGAGCAGTTCTTC,CAISEGGSYNEQFF